Presented here are 2 T cell receptor beta chains from one specimen sequenced in a study of CD8+ T cells in alopecia areata. Reverse transcription of extracted RNA yielded cDNA, which provided the sequencing template. Produced via immunoSEQ multiplex PCR; TCRdb's table is partial and in-frame only. This table has 150,000 to 200,000 clones, just over 65% appearing once. Treatment defined: oral pan-JAK inhibitor, 5-10 mg twice daily. Sequencing was performed on CD4+ T cells sorted from blood, taken at week 4, from a patient treated with tofacitinib. All receptors come from a human donor with alopecia areata.

This chain connects TRBV29-1 to TRBJ1-2; 7 nucleotides agree with TRBD1. Losses at the gene ends were 6 bases for V and 3 bases for J; bases not matched to a gene: 7. Per germline, CDR1 SQVTM and CDR2 ANQGSEA. The length of the CDR3 is 13 residues. CDR3 residues: CSVCTTGDYGYTF. The CDR3 nucleotides read TGCAGCGTATGTACCACAGGGGACTATGGCTACACCTTC.

This clone was seen more than once but under ten times. The rearrangement uses TRBV6-5 and TRBJ1-5, with no clear D. V dropped 2 bases and J dropped 6 bases, with 5 bases sitting between them. CDR1 and CDR2 (germline): MNHEY, SVGAGI. The CDR3 is made up of 12 amino acids. CDR3 bases: TGTGCCAGCAGTTACCCGGGTCAGCCCCAGCATTTT. Translation gives CASSYPGQPQHF.